This T cell receptor (beta chain) stems from a study of shared clonotypes between healthy human individuals (dated by TCRdb to 2019 to 2021). About the study as a whole: The cohort included a few men and a couple of women between 18 and 49 years of age. Libraries were prepared and TCR repertoires were sequenced by different laboratories using diverse techniques, in order to increase sequencing depth and limit assay-specific biases. Between about 0.8 and 9.5 billion PBMCs per donor were obtained by leukapheresis. Per donor, three plates each were used for CD4 naive and CD4 memory, two for CD8 naive, and one for CD8 memory. To estimate repertoire size and how much clonotype sharing occurs between individuals, the study deeply sequenced the blood TCR repertoires of five healthy adults.

Overall study results and their limits: Only blood was sampled, and tissue TCR repertoires likely differ from those in blood. Based on pairwise subsampling, the degree of clonotype sharing among donors was expected to be affected by sequencing depth. When several donors were compared, the shared fraction of clonotypes was roughly 5% for naive CD4, 3.5% for naive CD8, 2.3% for memory CD4, and 0.3% to 0.5% for memory CD8. Incomplete sequencing was indicated by rarefaction of sorted-subset datasets, despite the large sequencing depth. Larger estimated clonotype richness was generally found for naive subsets than for memory subsets. The genetic and exposure-history diversity represented was limited by the small number of donors. Clonotypes shared by all four sorted-subset donors showed higher generation probabilities than non-shared clonotypes.

CDR1 and CDR2 were assigned from the germline V gene as KGHSH and LQKENI. The CDR3 runs 13 residues from the cysteine to the phenylalanine. The CDR3 DNA has 39 bases and is translated from base 1. V is clipped by 0 bases and J by 5 bases, and the sequence between their germline boundaries is 7 bases long. About this clone itself: Its antigen has not been determined. No much larger clone is present one base from it, and per-base qualities are unavailable. Distinct nucleotide sequences in the sample also encode this CDR3.

Healthy HIV-negative adults with no recently reported acute infections or vaccinations were included as donors. Only Caucasian adults living in Nashville, Tennessee, USA were represented among the donors. CD4+ T cells were enriched by magnetic negative selection, after which naive cells were positively selected on CD45RA and the negative fraction was taken as the memory subset. Blood was obtained by leukapheresis, after which PBMCs were separated by Ficoll-Histopaque density gradient centrifugation and cryopreserved in liquid nitrogen vapor phase. Analytical flow cytometry was used to check the purity and quantity of each magnetically sorted T cell population. From each sorted fraction, genomic DNA was isolated and quantified by UV absorbance on a Nanodrop 2000c. TCR CDR3 regions were amplified from genomic DNA by multiplex PCR using the deep immunoSEQ assay. Extracted genomic DNA from each cell subset was spread evenly across all wells of several immunoSEQ 96-well plates, with each plate serving as a replicate. For sorted subsets, 200 to 250 ng of genomic DNA, equivalent to 25,000 to 35,000 T cell genomes, went into each replicate PCR. Purified libraries were quantified with a Qubit 3.0 fluorometer, sized on a Bioanalyzer 2100, and re-quantified with the KAPA Library Quantification kit. A separate single-read 150-cycle Illumina NextSeq 550 flow cell was used to sequence each immunoSEQ 96-well plate. As for the original processing: The immunoSEQ output contained only junctional sequences without quality scores, so filtering could not match that applied to full-length reads. Sequences were annotated with PyIR, a Python wrapper for IgBLAST v1.9, using IMGT germline references to assign V/J genes and CDR3. Reads were filtered out if the reads had weak V/J assignments (E-value above 1e-6), no CDR3, stop codons, out-of-frame junctions, or ambiguous translated residues. V3J clonotypes were defined by identical inferred V gene, J gene, and CDR3 amino acid sequence. The percentage overlap between two repertoires was calculated by dividing the number of shared unique clonotypes by the size of the smaller repertoire. Richness of each repertoire was evaluated using RTK rarefaction, the Chao1 estimator, and Recon v2.1 estimates of unobserved clonotypes. OLGA was used to compute generation probabilities for all TCRbeta clonotypes that the gDNA method yielded from four donors. What TCRdb holds here is the immuneACCESS table cut down to in-frame rearrangements. Part of the clones is not present; checked against another copy, under half of the missing clones reflect an unresolved V gene, and the others are unexplained. That table furnishes V, J and clone size, whereas the DNA furnished D and trimming. The sample profile shows fewer than 3 million clones; 92% of them were found once. About 0.41% of the sample rests with the top ten.

The receptor was derived from a man between 18 and 29 years old in good health. Some clones in this sample may be carry-over from other donors' samples. The chain joins TRBV18 to TRBJ2-5; the D gene remains uncertain. The sample consisted of naive CD4+ T cells from PBMCs. Interpreted using the paper, the cell subset or site label stands for: CD45RA+ positively selected. The CDR3 protein is CASSPPSRETQYF. The nucleotide sequence is given as TGTGCCAGCTCACCACCGTCCCGCGAGACCCAGTACTTC. Full variable domain (CDR3 extended with the reference TRBV18 and TRBJ2-5 proteins): NAGVMQNPRHLVRRRGQEARLRCSPMKGHSHVYWYRQLPEEGLKFMVYLQKENIIDESGMPKERFSAEFPKEGPSILRIQQVVRGDSAAYFCASSPPSRETQYFGPGTRLLVL.